Reported below is one T cell receptor (beta chain). The sample belongs to a study of blood T cell repertoires in COVID-19. At the level of the study: T cells, B-cell-depleted T cells, or PBMCs provided the cDNA or gDNA that served as material.

In the authors' workflow: Researchers report that nucleated cell counts were estimated from reference gene primer amplification. Assay used: immunoSEQ multiplex PCR; TCRdb lists only in-frame clones, some missing. V, J and clone size were drawn from that table, and D and trimming were deduced from the DNA. The data show 250,000 or so clones, about 83% seen once. This CDR3 comprises 14 residues. The V and J ends lost 1 base and 4 bases, in that order; junction bases with no gene match: 4. CDR1 and CDR2 (germline): SGHRS, YFSETQ. This rearrangement joins TRBV5-1 to TRBJ1-1, with 7 bases that match TRBD1. The sequenced sample was peripheral blood. The source of this sequence is a woman aged 35 to 49 who had recovered from COVID-19. CDR3 coding DNA: TGCGCCAGCAGCTTGTTAGGGGGCGGCACTGAAGCTTTCTTT. Translating it yields CASSLLGGGTEAFF.